The 15 T cell receptor beta chains given below trace back to one sample, sequenced in a study of control samples from healthy donors and cancer patients (dated by TCRdb to 2020 to 2021). Library preparation employed the immunoSEQ multiplex PCR assay. Not all clones reach the TCRdb copy of this immuneACCESS table, which keeps in-frame sequences only. Checked studies attribute under half of the gap to unresolved V genes and leave the rest unexplained. In this sample the table shows about 12,000 clones, roughly 90% of which occur a single time. The ten largest clonotypes hold around 3% of the sample. Input material: formalin-fixed, paraffin-embedded tissue. These receptors originate from a male donor with melanoma.

The chain recombines TRBV4-1 with TRBJ2-7; 16 bases fit TRBD2. The junction had 10 bases not matched to a gene; V was cut back by 6 bases and J by 2 bases. From germline, CDR1 is MGHRA and CDR2 YSYEKL. This CDR3 is 18 amino acids long. The CDR3 DNA follows: TGCGCCAGCAGACCTCCGGGACTAGCGGGAGGGCCCCCCTACGAGCAGTACGTC. It is translated as CASRPPGLAGGPPYEQYV.

The chain recombines TRBV23-1 with TRBJ2-6, with D unclear. TRBV23-1 is noted as an ORF with a role that remains uncertain. The CDR3 consists of 18 residues. V was trimmed by 3 bases and J by 5 bases, leaving 20 bases between them. The CDR3 region is CASSHTSRLTWWANVLTF. Written as DNA, the CDR3 is TGCGCCAGCAGTCATACCAGCAGACTGACCTGGTGGGCCAACGTCCTGACTTTC.

V is TRBV7-2 and J is TRBJ2-5; a possible D gene is TRBD1 (5 bases). This CDR3 is built from 14 residues. CDR1 is SGHTA and CDR2 is FQGNSA in the germline V gene. Trimming removed 1 base at V and 1 base at J, with 7 bases between. The CDR3, as DNA: TGTGCCAGCAGCTTAGGGGGCCTCCAAGAGACCCAGTACTTC. It specifies CASSLGGLQETQYF.

This clone was seen just once. A much more abundant neighbour one base away suggests this may be a read error. The same CDR3 can be traced to other DNA sequences in this sample. The J gene is TRBJ2-1, the V gene TRBV6-5, with unresolved D. The CDR3 contains 12 residues. Between the trimmed V and J ends, which lost 9 bases and 8 bases, there was a span of 14 bases. Per germline, CDR1 MNHEY and CDR2 SVGAGI. CDR3 residues: CASRMSDHEQFF. In DNA form, the CDR3 reads TGTGCCAGTCGAATGAGCGATCATGAGCAGTTCTTC.

The rearrangement joins TRBV19 to TRBJ1-1; D is ambiguous. The CDR3 has 18 residues. Germline V gives CDR1 LNHDA, CDR2 SQIVND (reference sequence). Here the CDR3 DNA reads TGTGCTACCACCAGTAGTATAATTAAGGTGGGCCGGAACACTGAAGCTTTCTTT. Protein sequence: CATTSSIIKVGRNTEAFF.

This chain connects TRBV9 to TRBJ1-1, with TRBD1 matching over 7 bases. J was trimmed by 0 bases and V by 0 bases; bases with no gene match: 8. The germline CDR1 and CDR2 sequences are SGDLS and YYNGEE. This CDR3 comprises 17 residues. The CDR3 spells CASSVEPGGAMNTEAFF. CDR3 coding DNA: TGTGCCAGCAGCGTAGAACCAGGGGGGGCCATGAACACTGAAGCTTTCTTT.

The chain has TRBV7-2 and TRBJ1-2, with 9 bases that match TRBD1. Germline V gene lookup returns CDR1 SGHTA and CDR2 FQGNSA. The CDR3 is made up of 15 amino acids. The trim removed 2 bases at V and 6 bases at J, leaving 7 bases unmatched. CDR3 DNA: TGTGCCAGCAGCTTAACGTCTGGACAGGGGAATGGCTACACCTTC. Its translation: CASSLTSGQGNGYTF.

The CDR3 reads CAWRNRGSGYTF. The CDR3 nucleotides are TGTGCCTGGCGAAACAGGGGTAGTGGCTACACCTTC. V and J are TRBV30 and TRBJ1-2; 7 bases agree with TRBD1. V lost 5 bases to trimming and J lost 7 bases; unmatched junction nucleotides: 7. The CDR3 consists of 12 residues. Germline V gene data show CDR1 as GTSNPN and CDR2 as SVGIG (reference sequence).

The chain combines TRBV9 with TRBJ2-1; 7 nucleotides line up with TRBD1. This CDR3 has 15 amino acids. V shed 2 bases and J 0 bases; nucleotides not matched to a gene: 2. In germline, CDR1 is SGDLS, CDR2 YYNGEE. CDR3 amino acids: CASSVGQDSYNEQFF. DNA of the CDR3: TGTGCCAGCAGCGTCGGACAGGACTCCTACAATGAGCAGTTCTTC.

This chain connects TRBV5-6 to TRBJ1-2; D perhaps matches TRBD1 (6 bases). This CDR3 has 14 amino acids. The V gene lost 4 bases and the J gene lost 4 bases, with 14 bases spanning the gap. Germline CDR1 SGHDT, CDR2 YYEEEE. The CDR3 DNA reads TGTGCCAGCAGCGAGGGGGGTTACGGCTATGGCTACACCTTC. It codes for CASSEGGYGYGYTF.

About this clone itself: Its ends do not fully match the called genes, so a read error is possible. V is TRBV7-7 and J is TRBJ2-1; 9 positions match TRBD1. Germline V gives CDR1 SSHAT, CDR2 FNYEAQ (reference sequence). The CDR3 loop spans 15 amino acids. The CDR3 sequence is CASSFGTGSTNEQFF. The DNA of the CDR3 is TGTGCTAGCAGCTTCGGGACAGGGAGTACGAATGAGCAGTTCTTC. Combining the CDR3 with reference TRBV7-7 and TRBJ2-1 gives the whole variable domain GAGVSQSPRYKVTKRGQDVTLRCDPISSHATLYWYQQALGQGPEFLTYFNYEAQPDKSGLPSDRFSAERPEGSISTLTIQRTEQRDSAMYRCASSFGTGSTNEQFFGPGTRLTVL.

The V call is TRBV7-9, the J call TRBJ1-4; tentatively, D is TRBD1 (5 bases). CDR3 size: 14 residues. Germline assignment: CDR1 SEHNR and CDR2 FQNEAQ (reference sequence). Trimming removed 4 bases from V and 7 bases from J, with 13 bases in between. CDR3 in amino acids: CASSSPGPGEKLFF. As DNA, the CDR3 is TGTGCCAGCAGCTCCCCGGGGCCGGGTGAAAAACTGTTTTTT. Full variable domain (rest looked up from reference TRBV7-9 and TRBJ1-4): DTGVSQNPRHKITKRGQNVTFRCDPISEHNRLYWYRQTLGQGPEFLTYFQNEAQLEKSRLLSDRFSAERPKGSFSTLEIQRTEQGDSAMYLCASSSPGPGEKLFFGSGTQLSVL.

The rearrangement uses TRBV5-6 and TRBJ2-7; 9 positions match TRBD1. V was clipped by 1 base and J by 2 bases; unmatched bases: 1. The CDR3 has 14 amino acids. CDR1 and CDR2 (germline): SGHDT, YYEEEE. The CDR3, as DNA: TGTGCCAGCAGCTTGTGGGACAGGGCCTACGAGCAGTACTTC. Amino acid sequence: CASSLWDRAYEQYF. The full variable domain, rest sourced from reference TRBV5-6 and TRBJ2-7, is DAGVTQSPTHLIKTRGQQVTLRCSPKSGHDTVSWYQQALGQGPQFIFQYYEEEERQRGNFPDRFSGHQFPNYSSELNVNALLLGDSALYLCASSLWDRAYEQYFGPGTRLTVT.

This clone came up a few times. The genes are TRBV2 and TRBJ2-5; D gene unclear. The V end was cut by 0 bases, the J end by 1 base, with 12 bases between. CDR3 length equals 16 residues. Germline CDR1 and CDR2: SNHLY and FYNNEI. CDR3 protein: CASSEALLNSQETQYF. CDR3 bases: TGTGCCAGCAGTGAAGCGCTTCTCAACAGCCAAGAGACCCAGTACTTC.

The rearrangement links TRBV21-1 to TRBJ2-7; TRBD2 was called by the table and not checked on the DNA. TRBV21-1 is a pseudogene. The CDR3 covers 11 residues. In DNA, the CDR3 is TGTGCCAGCAGGGAGCAGAACGAGCAGTACGTC. It specifies CASREQNEQYV.